This record concerns one TCR beta chain sequence. Its antigen is currently not known. Base-call qualities are not available, and no considerably larger clone is one nucleotide away. This sample was taken from a study of CD8 T cells in Susac syndrome (dated by TCRdb to between 2018 and 2021). About the investigation overall: Among the Susac syndrome patients who were sequenced, clinically active disease was present in six and clinical remission was observed in 8 or 9. Repertoire sequencing was used to test whether CD8+ T cell activation and differentiation in Susac syndrome was antigen driven. At blood withdrawal, Susac syndrome patients were either therapy-naive, taking corticosteroids (in some cases with IVIg as well), or taking IVIg alone.

The germline V gene encodes CDR1 SGHNT and CDR2 YENEEA. The cysteine opens and the phenylalanine closes a CDR3 of 15 amino acids. The only DNA kept is the CDR3, 45 bases in frame from the first base. V drops 0 bases and J drops 2 bases, leaving 9 bases in between. RNA was extracted using the RNeasy kit, and roughly 0.5 to 1 microgram was reverse transcribed with random hexamers. The immunoSEQ multiplex PCR assay, which covers 54 Vbeta and 13 Jbeta segments, was used to amplify TCR beta CDR3 regions. PCR amplification bias was corrected using a synthetic template baseline for primer optimization and computational correction. Regarding the original processing steps: Reads were annotated to V, D and J genes per IMGT and analyzed with immunoSEQ Analyzer, keeping only productive sequences. To calculate clonality, Shannon entropy was normalized by log2 of the number of productive unique sequences and then subtracted from one. For each patient and control, public and private clones were evaluated within the 100 most prevalent clones. Susac-specific clones were defined as absent from healthy and MS cohorts, 800 to 1,200 published viral clones and other ImmuneACCESS disease sequences. TCRdb reworked the public reads: Q25 trimming with fastp, MiXCR clone assembly, productive beta chains retained. Rows are combined by CDR3 protein, so each entry shows the most common genes and DNA. V and J calls and clone size were set by TCRdb, not the authors. In this sample the table shows tens of thousands of distinct CDR3 sequences, around 94% of which occur a single time. The top ten clonotypes cover 0.3% of the sample.

Overall study outcomes, separate from this receptor: The number of individuals in the TCR sequencing and HLA analysis was acknowledged as relatively small. The CD4+ T cell repertoire of patients with Susac syndrome showed no detectable clonal expansion.

High-throughput TCR beta sequencing profiled peripheral blood CD8+ and CD4+ T cells from healthy donors, Susac syndrome patients and multiple sclerosis patients. The Susac syndrome patients fulfilled recently defined diagnostic criteria for either definite or probable disease. Bulk CD8+ and CD4+ T cells were purified by magnetic negative isolation, whereas CD8+ TEMRA cells were enriched by FACS. Blood was collected in EDTA tubes and processed within 24 hours, with PBMCs isolated through density gradient centrifugation. PBMCs intended for TCR sequencing were frozen in liquid nitrogen and were later thawed in a 37 degrees C water bath. Purity of sorted or isolated CD4+, CD8+ and CD8+ TEMRA cells was at least 90%.

This TCR derives from a human donor with Susac syndrome. The sample taken for sequencing was CD4+ T cells from PBMCs. The rearranged segments are TRBV11-3 and TRBJ2-3, with no confident D gene call. The CDR3 has the sequence CASSLESGPTDTQYF. The DNA sequence follows: TGTGCCAGCAGCTTAGAGTCCGGACCCACAGATACGCAGTATTTT.